Each of the 26 T cell receptor beta chains below was sequenced from the same sample in a study of T cell responses to AZD1222 COVID-19 vaccine. Using immunoSEQ multiplex PCR, the repertoire was profiled, and TCRdb retains in-frame clones only, with some absent. Among about 92,000 clones listed, 70% to 90% were seen once. Material: peripheral blood, obtained on day 0 of AZD1222 vaccination. Every receptor here comes from an adult in good health.

The rearrangement joins TRBV11-1 to TRBJ1-2; D remains unclear. From germline, CDR1 is SGHAT and CDR2 FQDESV (reference sequence). The CDR3 spans 15 residues. Trimming left V 1 base short and J 5 bases short, with 14 bases between. The CDR3 loop is CASSLDRNSYYGYTF. DNA of the CDR3: TGTGCCAGCAGCTTAGACCGGAACAGTTATTATGGCTACACCTTC.

CDR3 sequence (DNA): TGTGCCAGCAGCTTAGCGGGCGGGATAAACACCGGGGAGCTGTTTTTT. Residues: CASSLAGGINTGELFF. The J gene is TRBJ2-2, the V gene TRBV7-8; D is perhaps TRBD2 (6 bases). The CDR3 is 16 amino acids. The V gene lost 0 bases and the J gene lost 2 bases, with 10 bases spanning the gap. Germline V gene lookup returns CDR1 SGHVS and CDR2 FQNEAQ.

The chain has TRBV7-6 and TRBJ2-1, with TRBD2 matching over 7 bases. Germline trimming cut 4 bases from V and 9 bases from J; bases unmatched to any gene: 12. The CDR3 contains 15 residues. Germline V lookup: CDR1 SGHVS, CDR2 FNYEAQ. The CDR3, as DNA: TGTGCCAGCAGCTCACAAAGGCGAGCGGGGACTGAGCAGTTCTTC. Protein: CASSSQRRAGTEQFF.

V gene TRBV12-3 or TRBV12-4 combines with J gene TRBJ2-2, with a tentative D call TRBD1 (6 bases). V lost 6 bases and J 6 bases, leaving 8 bases between the germline ends. This CDR3 spans 12 amino acids. The CDR3, as DNA: TGTGCCAGCAGCTGGGGGCCCGGGGAGCTGTTTTTT. This translates into CASSWGPGELFF.

This rearrangement joins TRBV7-9 to TRBJ1-2, with D perhaps TRBD1 (6 bases). The germline gives CDR1 SEHNR, CDR2 FQNEAQ (reference sequence). CDR3 size: 15 residues. V shed 7 bases and J shed 4 bases, with 19 bases lying between them. The DNA for the CDR3 is TGTGCCAGCAACTCGCGGACAGAGAGGGGCTATGGCTACACCTTC. Translation: CASNSRTERGYGYTF.

The chain uses TRBV7-2 and TRBJ1-1; 7 nucleotides match TRBD1. The CDR3 has 16 amino acids. Trimming at V came to 5 bases and at J to 1 base, leaving 10 bases not matched to a gene. Germline V gives CDR1 SGHTA, CDR2 FQGNSA. The CDR3 loop is CASSPQTGQTNTEAFF. CDR3 DNA sequence: TGTGCCAGCAGCCCACAGACAGGGCAAACGAACACTGAAGCTTTCTTT.

The rearrangement links TRBV6-5 to TRBJ1-4, with 11 positions matching TRBD1. CDR3 length equals 15 residues. The V segment lost 5 bases and the J segment 8 bases; nucleotides outside the gene matches: 7. Germline CDR1 and CDR2: MNHEY and SVGAGI. The CDR3 region is CASSPRTGGVEKLFF. CDR3 nucleotides: TGTGCCAGCAGTCCCCGGACAGGGGGCGTAGAAAAACTGTTTTTT.

The chain combines TRBV10-2 with TRBJ2-5; 9 nucleotides agree with TRBD2. V trimming: 8 bases; J trimming: 4 bases; junction bases outside the gene matches: 17. This CDR3 comprises 17 residues. The germline CDR1 and CDR2 sequences are WSHSY and SAAADI. The DNA for the CDR3 is TGCGCCAGCTGTGGAGGCCTGGGGGCGGGAGGGCCAGAGACCCAGTACTTC. Its protein is CASCGGLGAGGPETQYF.

The gene calls are TRBV28 and TRBJ2-7, with D perhaps matching TRBD1 (6 bases). Trimming shortened V by 7 bases and J by 1 base, and 17 bases separated the two germline ends. Per the germline V gene, CDR1 is MDHEN and CDR2 is SYDVKM. The CDR3 loop spans 15 amino acids. The CDR3 bases are TGTGCCAGCACCCCTACGACAGGAGCATCCTACGAGCAGTACTTC. Protein sequence: CASTPTTGASYEQYF.

The chain employs TRBV6-2 or TRBV6-3 and TRBJ1-3; D is unclear. Germline V lookup: CDR1 MNHEY, CDR2 SVGEGT. The CDR3 totals 13 residues. Trimming took 5 bases from V and 1 from J, leaving 6 bases between them. The CDR3 DNA reads TGTGCCAGCAGTGCGGAGTCTGGAAACACCATATATTTT. Amino acids: CASSAESGNTIYF.

This clone appeared a few times. This chain joins TRBV5-4 and TRBJ1-1, with D perhaps TRBD1 (6 bases). Germline CDR1 reads SGHNT; CDR2 reads YYREEE (reference sequence). V was cut by 0 bases and J by 0 bases, with 12 bases left in between. The CDR3 runs to 16 residues. CDR3 loop: CASSLDWTALNTEAFF. The CDR3 DNA is TGTGCCAGCAGCTTGGATTGGACAGCTCTGAACACTGAAGCTTTCTTT.

This chain connects TRBV28 to TRBJ1-2, with D hard to call. V shed 2 bases and J shed 4 bases, with 11 bases lying between them. The CDR3 consists of 14 residues. Germline CDR1 MDHEN, CDR2 SYDVKM. CDR3 amino acids: CASSLGGRAYGYTF. The CDR3, as DNA: TGTGCCAGCAGTTTAGGAGGGAGGGCCTATGGCTACACCTTC.

The CDR3 coding sequence is TGTGCCAGCAGTTCCGCCGGGACAGGGCCTGGAAACACCATATATTTT. As protein: CASSSAGTGPGNTIYF. The V and J genes are TRBV28 and TRBJ1-3; 9 bases agree with TRBD1. This CDR3 contains 16 residues. In germline, CDR1 is MDHEN, CDR2 SYDVKM. V trimming: 4 bases; J trimming: 2 bases; junction bases outside the gene matches: 6.

The chain joins TRBV19 to TRBJ2-6; 8 nucleotides align to TRBD2. From germline, CDR1 is LNHDA and CDR2 SQIVND (reference sequence). V gave up 2 bases and J gave up 0 bases; unmatched junction bases: 3. This CDR3 contains 17 residues. CDR3 sequence: CASSITSGNSGANVLTF. CDR3 nucleotide sequence: TGTGCCAGTAGTATAACTAGCGGAAACTCTGGGGCCAACGTCCTGACTTTC.

V is TRBV7-2 and J is TRBJ1-1; no firm D call. CDR1 and CDR2 from the germline V gene are SGHTA and FQGNSA. V was shortened by 1 base and J by 1 base, with 7 bases between the two germline ends. The CDR3 covers 14 residues. The CDR3 reads CASSLVVGNTEAFF. CDR3 DNA sequence: TGTGCCAGCAGCTTAGTTGTAGGGAACACTGAAGCTTTCTTT.

The chain has TRBV19 and TRBJ1-5; 9 nucleotides agree with TRBD1. Unmatched junction bases numbered 6, after V lost 0 bases and J lost 6 bases. This CDR3 has 16 amino acids. CDR1 and CDR2 from the germline V gene are LNHDA and SQIVND (reference sequence). The CDR3 region is CASSIDMTGGGQPQHF. Written as DNA, the CDR3 is TGTGCCAGTAGTATAGACATGACAGGGGGGGGTCAGCCCCAGCATTTT.

The table lists this clone with a few counts. The chain is built from TRBV6-4 and TRBJ1-2, with D tentatively TRBD1 (6 bases). Trimming took off 5 bases at V and 6 bases at J, with 19 bases between the two ends. The CDR3 covers 15 residues. CDR1 and CDR2 (germline): MRHNA, SNTAGT. CDR3: CASSKSSGTRNGYTF. The CDR3 DNA reads TGTGCCAGCAGTAAATCCTCCGGGACAAGGAATGGCTACACCTTC.

Here the CDR3 reads CASSLTTGGETEAFF. The CDR3 DNA is TGTGCCAGCAGTTTAACGACAGGGGGCGAGACTGAAGCTTTCTTT. J is TRBJ1-1 and V is TRBV27, with TRBD1 matching over 10 bases. Per the germline V gene, CDR1 is MNHEY and CDR2 is SMNVEV (reference sequence). J was trimmed by 5 bases and V by 2 bases; bases with no gene match: 5. This CDR3 has 15 amino acids.

The CDR3 DNA reads as TGTGCCAGTAGGTCGACAGGACCCGTGGATCAGCCCCAGCATTTT. Encoded protein: CASRSTGPVDQPQHF. The chain is built from TRBV19 and TRBJ1-5, with a tentative D call TRBD1 (6 bases). This CDR3 has 15 residues. The V end was cut by 6 bases, the J end by 5 bases, with 17 bases between. Germline lookup yields CDR1 LNHDA and CDR2 SQIVND (reference sequence).

The rearrangement uses TRBV12-3 or TRBV12-4 and TRBJ2-5; D unclear. This CDR3 comprises 13 residues. V lost 1 base, J lost 2 bases, and 5 bases lay in between. The CDR3, as DNA: TGTGCCAGCAGTTTAGGCAGACAAGAGACCCAGTACTTC. Amino acid sequence: CASSLGRQETQYF.

The V call is TRBV7-8, the J call TRBJ1-3, with D possibly matching TRBD1 (5 bases). This CDR3 is built from 15 residues. Trimming removed 5 bases at V and 0 bases at J, with 11 bases between. Per the germline V gene, CDR1 is SGHVS and CDR2 is FQNEAQ. CDR3 loop: CASSPDSPSGNTIYF. As DNA, the CDR3 is TGTGCCAGCAGCCCAGACAGCCCCTCTGGAAACACCATATATTTT.

J is TRBJ1-1 and V is TRBV6-5; tentative D call: TRBD1 (5 bases). The CDR3 has 11 residues. The V end lost 7 bases, the J end lost 6 bases, and 9 bases lay between the germline ends. The germline V gene has CDR1 MNHEY and CDR2 SVGAGI. The chain's CDR3 is CASTRGAEAFF. DNA for the CDR3: TGTGCCAGCACCCGAGGGGCTGAAGCTTTCTTT.

The chain couples TRBV7-2 to TRBJ2-7, with 12 bases identical to TRBD2. The CDR3 length is 14 residues. V lost 1 base, J lost 7 bases, and 2 bases stayed unmatched. The germline gives CDR1 SGHTA, CDR2 FQGNSA. CDR3 DNA sequence: TGTGCCAGCAGCTTAGGACTAGCGGGAGAGGAGCAGTACTTC. Translated: CASSLGLAGEEQYF.

This chain joins TRBV7-2 and TRBJ1-1; D uncertain. Trimming removed 6 bases from V and 0 bases from J, with 5 bases in between. Germline V gene lookup returns CDR1 SGHTA and CDR2 FQGNSA. This CDR3 region has 12 residues. DNA for the CDR3: TGTGCCAGCAGATACATGAACACTGAAGCTTTCTTT. This codes for CASRYMNTEAFF.

This sequence joins TRBV3-1 (or the pseudogene TRBV3-2) and TRBJ1-5; no firm D call. The CDR3 is made up of 16 amino acids. Trimming removed 4 bases at V and 6 bases at J, with 19 bases between. Per germline, CDR1 LGHDT and CDR2 YNNKEL (reference sequence). The CDR3: CASSPDRVGLPQPQHF. The CDR3 nucleotides read TGTGCCAGCAGCCCAGACCGGGTAGGGCTCCCTCAGCCCCAGCATTTT.

The chain joins TRBV5-4 to TRBJ1-6; D uncertain. Germline V lookup: CDR1 SGHNT, CDR2 YYREEE (reference sequence). CDR3 length: 13 amino acids. Trimming shortened V by 0 bases and J by 10 bases, and 8 bases separated the two germline ends. DNA for the CDR3: TGTGCCAGCAGCTTGGAAGGAAAATCACCCCTCCACTTT. It codes for CASSLEGKSPLHF.